These 3 T cell receptor beta chains came from one sample sequenced in a study of blood T cell repertoires in COVID-19. Assay used: immunoSEQ multiplex PCR; TCRdb lists only in-frame clones, some missing. The sample lists about 120,000 clones, 78% seen once, with about 2.5% in the top ten. What was sequenced was peripheral blood. All receptors derive from a man in his sixties or seventies with acute or convalescent COVID-19.

The chain employs TRBV27 and TRBJ2-5; 13 bases are a match to TRBD2. The ends lost 6 bases at V and 1 base at J; junction bases unmatched: 2. CDR3 length: 15 amino acids. Germline V lookup: CDR1 MNHEY, CDR2 SMNVEV (reference sequence). The CDR3 sequence is CASSGLAGAQETQYF. The CDR3 nucleotides are TGTGCCAGCAGCGGACTAGCGGGGGCCCAAGAGACCCAGTACTTC.

This chain uses TRBV14 with TRBJ2-3; 11 positions agree with TRBD2. CDR1 is SGHDN, CDR2 FVKESK, per germline. Germline trimming cut 0 bases from V and 1 base from J; bases unmatched to any gene: 6. The CDR3 totals 18 residues. Here the CDR3 reads CASSQEYGLAGGTDTQYF. The DNA of the CDR3 is TGTGCCAGCAGCCAAGAGTACGGACTAGCGGGCGGCACAGATACGCAGTATTTT.

This sequence joins TRBV5-1 and TRBJ1-3, with 10 nucleotides matching TRBD1. Germline trimming cut 4 bases from V and 10 bases from J; bases unmatched to any gene: 5. The CDR3 totals 13 residues. The V gene's germline CDR1 is SGHRS and CDR2 YFSETQ. The CDR3 region is CASSVGQGGTIYF. The CDR3 nucleotides are TGCGCCAGCAGCGTCGGACAGGGGGGGACCATATATTTT.